This T cell receptor beta chain was profiled in a study of T cells in Graves' hyperthyroidism and ophthalmopathy. Template material for amplifying TCR beta CDR3 regions consisted of RNA transcripts. The primer set for the first-round RT-PCR of the TCR CDR3 was HTBI. TCRdb reanalysed the multiplex PCR reads using MiXCR and keeps one entry per CDR3 protein. The sample holds around 690,000 distinct CDR3 sequences, 17% seen once. The CDR3 is made up of 15 amino acids. The ends lost 8 bases at V and 2 bases at J; junction bases unmatched: 11. CDR1 is ENHRY, CDR2 SYGVKD, per germline. The chain links TRBV10-3 to TRBJ2-7; 8 nucleotides line up with TRBD2. The origin of this receptor is a man aged 45-60 years with Graves' hyperthyroidism. The sequenced sample was blood. The CDR3 region has the DNA TGTGCCATCTCGGGAGGGAACAGGAATACCTACGAGCAGTACTTC. It codes for CAISGGNRNTYEQYF.